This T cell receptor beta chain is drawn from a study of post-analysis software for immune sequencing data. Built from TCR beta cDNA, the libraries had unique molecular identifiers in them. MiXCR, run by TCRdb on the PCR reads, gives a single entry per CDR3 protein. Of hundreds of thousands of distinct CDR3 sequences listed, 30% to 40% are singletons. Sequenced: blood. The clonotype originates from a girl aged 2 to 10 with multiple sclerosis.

For the CDR3, the DNA is TGTGCCAGCAGCTTAAGAGGACAGGGCACCTACGAGCAGTACTTC. The encoded protein is CASSLRGQGTYEQYF. The chain joins TRBV7-3 to TRBJ2-7; the match to TRBD1 covers 8 bases. Germline V gene sequence: CDR1 SGHTA, CDR2 FQGTGA. V lost 1 base to trimming and J lost 2 bases; unmatched junction nucleotides: 4. The CDR3 sequence is 15 residues long.